This T cell receptor (beta chain) was profiled in a study of control samples from healthy donors and cancer patients. J lost 0 bases, V lost 5 bases, and 4 bases had no gene match. In germline, CDR1 is MNHEY, CDR2 SMNVEV (reference sequence). The length of the CDR3 is 15 residues. Measured with immunoSEQ multiplex PCR; TCRdb has only the in-frame clones, and not every one. The table lists over 150,000 clones, around 94% of them singletons, with 13% to 15% in the top ten. Sample: PBMCs. The rearrangement uses TRBV27 and TRBJ2-4, with 7 nucleotides matching TRBD1. This sequence originates from a man aged 55-75 years with colorectal cancer. The CDR3 region is CASSGTVLAKNIQYF. The DNA for the CDR3 is TGTGCCAGCAGTGGGACAGTGCTAGCCAAAAACATTCAGTACTTC.